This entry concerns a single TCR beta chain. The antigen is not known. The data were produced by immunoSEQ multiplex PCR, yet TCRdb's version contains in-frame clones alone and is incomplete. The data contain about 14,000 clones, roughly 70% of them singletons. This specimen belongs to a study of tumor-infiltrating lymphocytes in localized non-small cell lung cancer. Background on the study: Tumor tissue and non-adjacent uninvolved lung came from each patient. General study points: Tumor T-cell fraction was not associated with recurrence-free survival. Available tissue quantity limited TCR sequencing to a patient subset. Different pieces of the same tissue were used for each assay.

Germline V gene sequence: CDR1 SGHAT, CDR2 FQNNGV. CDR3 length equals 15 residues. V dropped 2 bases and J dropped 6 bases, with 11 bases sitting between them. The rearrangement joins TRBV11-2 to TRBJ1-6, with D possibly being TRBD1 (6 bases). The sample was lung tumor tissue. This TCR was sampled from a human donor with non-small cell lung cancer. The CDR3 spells CASSLRQAFNSPLHF. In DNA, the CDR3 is TGTGCCAGCAGCTTACGACAGGCCTTTAATTCACCCCTCCACTTT.